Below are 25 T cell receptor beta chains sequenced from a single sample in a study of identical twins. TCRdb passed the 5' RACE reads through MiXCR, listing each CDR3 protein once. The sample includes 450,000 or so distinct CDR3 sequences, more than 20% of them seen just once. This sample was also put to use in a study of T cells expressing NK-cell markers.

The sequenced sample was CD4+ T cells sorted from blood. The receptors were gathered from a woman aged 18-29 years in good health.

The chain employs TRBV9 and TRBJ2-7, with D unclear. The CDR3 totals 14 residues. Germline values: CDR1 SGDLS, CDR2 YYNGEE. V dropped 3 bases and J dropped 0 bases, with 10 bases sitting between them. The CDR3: CASSGSESSYEQYF. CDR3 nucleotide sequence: TGTGCCAGCAGCGGGAGTGAGAGCTCCTACGAGCAGTACTTC.

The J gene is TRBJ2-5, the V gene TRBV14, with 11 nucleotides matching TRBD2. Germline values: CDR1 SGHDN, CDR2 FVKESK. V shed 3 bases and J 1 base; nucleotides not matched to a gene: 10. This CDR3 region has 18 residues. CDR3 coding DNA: TGTGCCAGCAGCCACATGTGGGGAACTAGCGGGGGCCAAGAGACCCAGTACTTC. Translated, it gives CASSHMWGTSGGQETQYF.

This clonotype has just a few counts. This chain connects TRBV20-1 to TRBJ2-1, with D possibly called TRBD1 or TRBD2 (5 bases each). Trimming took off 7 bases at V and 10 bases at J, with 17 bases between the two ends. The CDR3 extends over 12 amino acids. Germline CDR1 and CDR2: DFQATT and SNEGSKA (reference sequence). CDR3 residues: CSGLIGAREQFF. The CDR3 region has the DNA TGCAGTGGGTTGATCGGGGCCCGGGAGCAGTTCTTC.

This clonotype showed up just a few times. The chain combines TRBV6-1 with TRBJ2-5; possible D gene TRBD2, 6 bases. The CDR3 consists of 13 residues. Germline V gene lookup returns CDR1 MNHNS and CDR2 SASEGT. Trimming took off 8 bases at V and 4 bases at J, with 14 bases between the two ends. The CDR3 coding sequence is TGTGCCAGCGACCCGCGGGGTCTAGAGACCCAGTACTTC. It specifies CASDPRGLETQYF.

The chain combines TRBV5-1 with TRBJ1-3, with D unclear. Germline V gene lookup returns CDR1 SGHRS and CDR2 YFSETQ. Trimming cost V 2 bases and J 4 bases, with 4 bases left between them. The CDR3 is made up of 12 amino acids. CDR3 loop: CASSFEGNTIYF. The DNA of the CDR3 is TGCGCCAGCAGCTTTGAGGGAAACACCATATATTTT.

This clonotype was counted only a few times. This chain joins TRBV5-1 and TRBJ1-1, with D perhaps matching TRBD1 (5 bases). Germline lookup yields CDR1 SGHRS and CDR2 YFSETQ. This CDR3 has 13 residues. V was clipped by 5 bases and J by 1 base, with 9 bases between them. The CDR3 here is CASREGANTEAFF. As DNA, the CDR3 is TGCGCCAGCAGGGAAGGGGCGAACACTGAAGCTTTCTTT. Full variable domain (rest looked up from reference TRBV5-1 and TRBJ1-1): KAGVTQTPRYLIKTRGQQVTLSCSPISGHRSVSWYQQTPGQGLQFLFEYFSETQRNKGNFPGRFSGRQFSNSRSEMNVSTLELGDSALYLCASREGANTEAFFGQGTRLTVV.

The CDR3 loop reads CAISVGASTDTQYF. CDR3 in DNA: TGTGCCATCAGTGTGGGTGCTAGCACAGATACGCAGTATTTT. This chain uses TRBV10-3 with TRBJ2-3; no clear D. The V end lost 4 bases, the J end lost 0 bases, and 8 bases lay between the germline ends. The germline CDR1 and CDR2 sequences are ENHRY and SYGVKD. The CDR3 runs to 14 residues.

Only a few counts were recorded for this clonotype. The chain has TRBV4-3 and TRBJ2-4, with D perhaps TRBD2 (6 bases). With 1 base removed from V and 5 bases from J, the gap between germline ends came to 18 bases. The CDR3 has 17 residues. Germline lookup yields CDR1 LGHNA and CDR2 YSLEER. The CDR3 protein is CASSQASGHWRENIQYF. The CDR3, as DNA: TGCGCCAGCAGCCAAGCTTCAGGTCACTGGAGGGAAAACATTCAGTACTTC.

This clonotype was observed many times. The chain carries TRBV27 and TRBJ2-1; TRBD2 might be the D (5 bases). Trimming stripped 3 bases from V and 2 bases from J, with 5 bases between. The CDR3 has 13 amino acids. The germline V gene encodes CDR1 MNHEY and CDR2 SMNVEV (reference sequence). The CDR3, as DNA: TGTGCCAGCAGTTTGAGGGCCTACAATGAGCAGTTCTTC. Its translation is CASSLRAYNEQFF.

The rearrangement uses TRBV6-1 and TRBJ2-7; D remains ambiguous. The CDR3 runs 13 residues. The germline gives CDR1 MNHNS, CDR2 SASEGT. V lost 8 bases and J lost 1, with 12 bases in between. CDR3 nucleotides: TGTGCCAGCGGGAAGGCGGATTCCTACGAGCAGTACTTC. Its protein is CASGKADSYEQYF.

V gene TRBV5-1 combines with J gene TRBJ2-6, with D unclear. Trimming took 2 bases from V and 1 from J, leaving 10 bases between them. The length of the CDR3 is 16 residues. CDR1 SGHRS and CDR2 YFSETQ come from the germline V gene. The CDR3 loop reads CASSFPRASGANVLTF. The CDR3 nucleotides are TGCGCCAGCAGCTTCCCTCGGGCGTCTGGGGCCAACGTCCTGACTTTC.

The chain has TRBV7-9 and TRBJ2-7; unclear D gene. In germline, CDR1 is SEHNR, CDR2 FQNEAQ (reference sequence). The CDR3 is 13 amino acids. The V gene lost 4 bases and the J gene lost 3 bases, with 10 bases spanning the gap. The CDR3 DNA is TGTGCCAGCAGCTCCGACATTTTCTACGAGCAGTACTTC. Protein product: CASSSDIFYEQYF. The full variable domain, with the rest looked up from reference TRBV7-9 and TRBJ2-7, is DTGVSQNPRHKITKRGQNVTFRCDPISEHNRLYWYRQTLGQGPEFLTYFQNEAQLEKSRLLSDRFSAERPKGSFSTLEIQRTEQGDSAMYLCASSSDIFYEQYFGPGTRLTVT.

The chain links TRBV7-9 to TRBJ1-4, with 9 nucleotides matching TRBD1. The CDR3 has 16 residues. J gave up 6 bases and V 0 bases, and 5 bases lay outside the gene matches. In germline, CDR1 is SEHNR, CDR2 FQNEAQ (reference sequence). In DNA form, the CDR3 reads TGTGCCAGCAGCTTAGCGGGGACAGGGCTAGATGAAAAACTGTTTTTT. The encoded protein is CASSLAGTGLDEKLFF.

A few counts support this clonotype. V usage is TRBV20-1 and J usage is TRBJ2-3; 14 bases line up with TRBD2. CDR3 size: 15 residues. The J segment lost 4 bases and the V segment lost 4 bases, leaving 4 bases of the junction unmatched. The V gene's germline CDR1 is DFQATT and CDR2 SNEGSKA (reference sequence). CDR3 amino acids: CSATRTSGRSDTQYF. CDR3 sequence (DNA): TGCAGTGCTACCCGGACTAGCGGGAGGTCAGATACGCAGTATTTT.

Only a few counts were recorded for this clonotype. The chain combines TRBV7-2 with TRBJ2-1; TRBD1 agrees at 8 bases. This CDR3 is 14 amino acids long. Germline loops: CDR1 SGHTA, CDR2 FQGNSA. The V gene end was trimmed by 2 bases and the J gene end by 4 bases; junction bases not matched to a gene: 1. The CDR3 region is CASSLRTGYNEQFF. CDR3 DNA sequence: TGTGCCAGCAGCTTAAGGACAGGGTACAATGAGCAGTTCTTC.

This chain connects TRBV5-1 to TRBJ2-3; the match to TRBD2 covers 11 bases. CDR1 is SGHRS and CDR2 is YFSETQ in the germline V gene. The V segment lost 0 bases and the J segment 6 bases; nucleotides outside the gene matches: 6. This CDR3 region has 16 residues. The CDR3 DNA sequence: TGCGCCAGCAGCTTGGGAATAGCGGGAGGGTCGGATACGCAGTATTTT. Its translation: CASSLGIAGGSDTQYF.

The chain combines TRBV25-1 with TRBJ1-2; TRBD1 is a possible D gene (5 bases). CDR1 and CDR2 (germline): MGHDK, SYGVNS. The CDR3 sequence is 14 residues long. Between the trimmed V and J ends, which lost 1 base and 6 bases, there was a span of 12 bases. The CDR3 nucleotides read TGTGCCAGCAGTGAATCTCAGCAGGGACATGGCTACACCTTC. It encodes CASSESQQGHGYTF.

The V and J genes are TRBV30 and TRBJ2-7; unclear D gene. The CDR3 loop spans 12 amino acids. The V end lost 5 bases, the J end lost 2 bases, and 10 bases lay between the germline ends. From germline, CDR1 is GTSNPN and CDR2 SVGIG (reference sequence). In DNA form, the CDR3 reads TGTGCCTGGTCGGACGGACCCTACGAGCAGTACTTC. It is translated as CAWSDGPYEQYF.

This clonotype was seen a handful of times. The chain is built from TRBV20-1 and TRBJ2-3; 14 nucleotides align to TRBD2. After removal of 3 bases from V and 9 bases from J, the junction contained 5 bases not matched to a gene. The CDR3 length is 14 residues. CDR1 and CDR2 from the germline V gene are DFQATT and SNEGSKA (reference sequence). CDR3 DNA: TGCAGTGCTAGTCGGGGACTAGCGGGGGACACGCAGTATTTT. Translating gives CSASRGLAGDTQYF.

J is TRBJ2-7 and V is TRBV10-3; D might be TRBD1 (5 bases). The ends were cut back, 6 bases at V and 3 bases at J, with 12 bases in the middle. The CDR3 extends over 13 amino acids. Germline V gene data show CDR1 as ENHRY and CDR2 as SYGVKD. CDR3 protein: CAIRQARDYEQYF. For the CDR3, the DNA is TGTGCCATCAGACAGGCTAGGGACTACGAGCAGTACTTC.

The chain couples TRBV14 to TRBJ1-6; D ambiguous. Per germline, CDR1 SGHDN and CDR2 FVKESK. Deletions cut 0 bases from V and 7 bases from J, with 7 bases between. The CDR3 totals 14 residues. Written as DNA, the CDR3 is TGTGCCAGCAGCCAAGAACAGATGAATTCACCCCTCCACTTT. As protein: CASSQEQMNSPLHF.

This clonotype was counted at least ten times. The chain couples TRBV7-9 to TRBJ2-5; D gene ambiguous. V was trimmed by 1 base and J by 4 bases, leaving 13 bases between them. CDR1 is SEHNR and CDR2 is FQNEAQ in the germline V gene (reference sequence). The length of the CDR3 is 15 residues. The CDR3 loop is CASSLGIGQTETQYF. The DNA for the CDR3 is TGTGCCAGCAGCTTAGGAATCGGGCAGACAGAGACCCAGTACTTC.

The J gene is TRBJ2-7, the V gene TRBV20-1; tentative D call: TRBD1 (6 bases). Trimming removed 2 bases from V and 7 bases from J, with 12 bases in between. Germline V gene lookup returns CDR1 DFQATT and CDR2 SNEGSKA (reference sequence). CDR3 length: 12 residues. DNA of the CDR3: TGCAGTGCTAGACCAGGGGTGGAAGAGCAGTACTTC. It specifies CSARPGVEEQYF.

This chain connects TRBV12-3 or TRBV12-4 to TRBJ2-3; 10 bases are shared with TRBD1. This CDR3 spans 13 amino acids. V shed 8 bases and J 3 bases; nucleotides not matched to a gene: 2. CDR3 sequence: CASQDRGTDTQYF. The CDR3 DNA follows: TGTGCCAGCCAGGACAGGGGGACAGATACGCAGTATTTT.

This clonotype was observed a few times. As DNA, the CDR3 is TGTGCCAGCAGCTTACAATCTGGACTGGGGGAGCAGTACTTC. This sequence encodes CASSLQSGLGEQYF. The chain couples TRBV7-9 to TRBJ2-7; D might be TRBD2 (5 bases). Germline V gene lookup returns CDR1 SEHNR and CDR2 FQNEAQ (reference sequence). There are 14 residues in the CDR3. V was pared by 2 bases and J by 7 bases, with 15 bases between.